What follows are 10 T cell receptor beta chains derived from one specimen sequenced in a study of T-cell reconstitution after alpha-beta-depleted transplantation in children. Preparing the TCRbeta library involved the use of unique molecular identifiers. TCRdb re-analysed the PCR reads in MiXCR, keeping a single row per CDR3 protein. The profile shows about 460,000 distinct CDR3 sequences, approximately 10% of them singletons. This specimen consisted of PBMCs, mostly from graft donor cells, obtained 180 days after TCRalphabeta/CD19-depleted stem cell transplant. The receptor source for this set is a female patient aged 2 to 10 who had a stem cell transplant for aplastic anemia, so the T cells may come from the graft donor.

This clonotype has just a few counts. The V gene is TRBV5-6, the J gene TRBJ1-2; 7 bases fit TRBD1. Unmatched junction bases numbered 3, after V lost 4 bases and J lost 3 bases. Germline loops: CDR1 SGHDT, CDR2 YYEEEE. This CDR3 region has 13 residues. The DNA for the CDR3 is TGTGCCAGCAGCCCGGACAGGTACTATGGCTACACCTTC. The encoded protein is CASSPDRYYGYTF. The full variable domain, with the rest looked up from reference TRBV5-6 and TRBJ1-2, is DAGVTQSPTHLIKTRGQQVTLRCSPKSGHDTVSWYQQALGQGPQFIFQYYEEEERQRGNFPDRFSGHQFPNYSSELNVNALLLGDSALYLCASSPDRYYGYTFGSGTRLTVV.

The table lists this clonotype with a few counts. This chain uses TRBV11-2 with TRBJ1-6; possible D gene TRBD1, 6 bases. CDR1 and CDR2 (germline): SGHAT, FQNNGV. The CDR3 covers 16 residues. With 6 bases removed from V and 7 bases from J, the gap between germline ends came to 19 bases. CDR3 region: CASSLGQHLPNSPLHF. The CDR3 coding sequence is TGTGCCAGCAGTTTGGGACAACATCTCCCAAATTCACCCCTCCACTTT.

The chain recombines TRBV7-9 with TRBJ2-7; TRBD1 might be the D (5 bases). The CDR3 runs 16 residues. CDR1 SEHNR and CDR2 FQNEAQ come from the germline V gene (reference sequence). The CDR3 region has the DNA TGTTCCAGCAGCTCGGGCAGGCAGGGTGATTCCTACGAGCAGTACGTC. It is translated as CSSSSGRQGDSYEQYV.

This chain uses TRBV27 with TRBJ1-1, with a possible D match to TRBD1 (6 bases). Trimming removed 6 bases at V and 2 bases at J, with 16 bases between. This CDR3 has 15 amino acids. CDR1 is MNHEY, CDR2 SMNVEV, per germline (reference sequence). CDR3 nucleotides: TGTGCCAGCAGCCGGGGGGCAAGGGGAAACACTGAAGCTTTCTTT. This encodes CASSRGARGNTEAFF.

This clonotype was counted only a few times. This rearrangement joins TRBV7-7 to TRBJ2-7; 9 bases fit TRBD2. V lost 0 bases to trimming and J lost 4 bases; unmatched junction nucleotides: 16. Per the germline V gene, CDR1 is SSHAT and CDR2 is FNYEAQ (reference sequence). This CDR3 has 19 residues. CDR3 sequence: CASSLAGSGSSGDRYEQYV. The CDR3 region has the DNA TGTGCCAGCAGCTTAGCGGGTAGCGGGAGTAGCGGAGATCGTTACGAGCAGTACGTC.

In its sample, this clonotype was seen many times. This rearrangement joins TRBV5-1 to TRBJ2-2; D ambiguous. The V and J ends lost 4 bases and 7 bases respectively, with 5 bases between them. Germline assignment: CDR1 SGHRS and CDR2 YFSETQ. The CDR3 runs 11 residues. The CDR3 loop reads CASSTGGELFF. The CDR3, as DNA: TGCGCCAGCAGCACCGGCGGGGAGCTGTTTTTT.

The chain links TRBV6-6 to TRBJ2-7; possible D gene TRBD1, 6 bases. Trimming removed 2 bases from V and 4 bases from J, with 12 bases in between. Germline V lookup: CDR1 MNHNY, CDR2 SVGAGI (reference sequence). The CDR3 has 14 residues. CDR3: CASSYRGQHYEQYV. DNA of the CDR3: TGTGCCAGCAGTTACAGAGGACAGCATTACGAGCAGTACGTC.

This clonotype was picked up many times. The V gene is TRBV20-1, the J gene TRBJ2-5; D is perhaps TRBD1 or TRBD2 (5 bases each). Between the trimmed V and J ends, which lost 5 bases and 5 bases, there was a span of 9 bases. The CDR3 is 11 amino acids. Per germline, CDR1 DFQATT and CDR2 SNEGSKA (reference sequence). Here the CDR3 DNA reads TGCAGTGCTCGGGACCGGGAGACCCAGTACTTC. It encodes CSARDRETQYF.

This clonotype came up a few times. The chain links TRBV12-3 or TRBV12-4 to TRBJ1-1; a weak D match, TRBD1 (5 bases). The ends were cut back, 1 base at V and 4 bases at J, with 10 bases in the middle. This CDR3 region has 14 residues. The CDR3 DNA follows: TGTGCCAGCAGTTTAGGCGGGGGGTTCACTGAAGCTTTCTTT. Protein product: CASSLGGGFTEAFF.

This clonotype was recorded many times. The chain is built from TRBV7-2 and TRBJ2-2; D perhaps matches TRBD1 (6 bases). Trimming removed 5 bases from V and 5 bases from J, with 12 bases in between. Germline V lookup: CDR1 SGHTA, CDR2 FQGNSA. The length of the CDR3 is 14 residues. CDR3 sequence: CASSATGPTGELFF. CDR3 coding DNA: TGTGCCAGCAGCGCCACAGGGCCAACCGGGGAGCTGTTTTTT. Full variable domain (rest looked up from reference TRBV7-2 and TRBJ2-2): GAGVSQSPSNKVTEKGKDVELRCDPISGHTALYWYRQSLGQGLEFLIYFQGNSAPDKSGLPSDRFSAERTGGSVSTLTIQRTQQEDSAVYLCASSATGPTGELFFGEGSRLTVL.